A selection of T cell receptor beta chains follows, all from one sample in a study of shared clonotypes between healthy human individuals. Clones were read by immunoSEQ multiplex PCR, and TCRdb kept only the in-frame ones, dropping some. The data show 2 million to 2.5 million clones, around 92% seen once. Material: naive CD4+ T cells from PBMCs. These receptors came from a man aged 18-30 years in good health. Some clones in this sample may be carry-over from other donors' samples. The CDR3 runs from the conserved cysteine through the conserved F or W. A D gene is named only where the DNA matches it firmly. Only part of the rows carry a size: once, few, many, or a class if the clone is expanded.

j_call	cdr3_length	d_call	clone_size	v_call	cdr3_aa	cdr3_nt
TRBJ2-1	14	NA	NA	TRBV5-1	CASSLESKYNEQFF	TGCGCCAGCAGCTTGGAGTCCAAATACAATGAGCAGTTCTTC
TRBJ1-5	14	NA	NA	TRBV7-9	CASSLESSNQPQHF	TGTGCCAGCAGCCTGGAGAGTAGCAATCAGCCCCAGCATTTT
TRBJ1-4	15	NA	NA	TRBV6-5	CASSPYTKMSEKLFF	TGTGCCAGCAGTCCTTACACGAAGATGTCTGAAAAACTGTTTTTT
TRBJ2-5	14	NA	NA	TRBV5-1	CASSLGRVQETQYF	TGCGCCAGCAGCTTGGGACGGGTCCAAGAGACCCAGTACTTC
TRBJ2-2	16	TRBD1	NA	TRBV5-1	CASRSTGAANTGELFF	TGCGCCAGCCGATCGACAGGGGCCGCGAACACCGGGGAGCTGTTTTTT
TRBJ2-7	14	NA	NA	TRBV6-6	CASSEWSSSYEQYF	TGTGCCAGCAGTGAGTGGTCAAGCTCCTACGAGCAGTACTTC
TRBJ2-1	15	NA	NA	TRBV6-6	CASSYSGTQGGEQFF	TGTGCCAGCAGTTACTCCGGGACACAGGGTGGTGAGCAGTTCTTC
TRBJ1-2	15	NA	NA	TRBV11-2	CASSLERQANYGYTF	TGTGCCAGCAGCTTAGAAAGGCAGGCGAACTATGGCTACACCTTC
TRBJ1-1	14	TRBD1	few	TRBV5-1	CASSATGGHTEAFF	TGCGCCAGCAGCGCGACAGGGGGCCACACTGAAGCTTTCTTT
TRBJ1-2	11	TRBD1	NA	TRBV20-1	CSARTGWSYTF	TGCAGTGCGAGGACAGGGTGGAGCTACACCTTC
TRBJ2-2	15	TRBD2	once	TRBV30	CAWTIAGVGTGELFF	TGTGCCTGGACCATAGCGGGAGTGGGCACCGGGGAGCTGTTTTTT
TRBJ2-4	12	NA	NA	TRBV5-6	CASSLSGNIQYF	TGTGCCAGCAGCTTGTCAGGAAACATTCAGTACTTC
TRBJ1-2	14	TRBD1	NA	TRBV28	CASSYGQGRYGYTF	TGTGCCAGCAGCTATGGACAGGGAAGGTATGGCTACACCTTC
TRBJ2-7	15	TRBD1	NA	TRBV28	CASIGPGQGFYEQYF	TGTGCCAGCATAGGTCCGGGACAGGGATTCTACGAGCAGTACTTC
TRBJ1-4	15	TRBD1	NA	TRBV2	CASSPDRGGDEKLFF	TGTGCCAGCAGCCCCGACAGGGGGGGTGATGAAAAACTGTTTTTT
TRBJ2-2	19	TRBD2	NA	TRBV5-1	CASSPQGTSGRMGTGELFF	TGCGCCAGCAGCCCACAAGGGACTAGCGGGAGGATGGGCACCGGGGAGCTGTTTTTT
TRBJ2-4	16	NA	NA	TRBV4-3	CASSQDPPGRANIQYF	TGCGCCAGCAGCCAAGATCCCCCAGGTCGGGCAAACATTCAGTACTTC
TRBJ2-1	14	NA	NA	TRBV5-6	CASSLFAGYNEQFF	TGTGCCAGCAGCTTATTTGCGGGGTACAATGAGCAGTTCTTC
TRBJ1-2	15	TRBD1	NA	TRBV28	CASSLVGQFPYGYTF	TGTGCCAGCAGTTTGGTGGGACAGTTTCCTTATGGCTACACCTTC
TRBJ2-3	15	TRBD2	NA	TRBV6-5	CASSSLGGRADTQYF	TGTGCCAGCAGTTCCCTTGGCGGGAGGGCAGATACGCAGTATTTT
TRBJ2-2	15	NA	NA	TRBV18	CASSPGLGNTGELFF	TGTGCCAGCTCACCGGGACTCGGAAACACCGGGGAGCTGTTTTTT
TRBJ2-1	12	NA	NA	TRBV19	CASSKTYNEQFF	TGTGCCAGTAGTAAAACTTACAATGAGCAGTTCTTC
TRBJ2-2	13	NA	NA	TRBV7-9	CASSPGQPGELFF	TGTGCCAGCAGCCCCGGACAGCCCGGGGAGCTGTTTTTT
TRBJ2-3	17	TRBD2	NA	TRBV7-9	CASSSIRTSGYTDTQYF	TGTGCCAGCAGCTCAATCCGGACTAGCGGATACACAGATACGCAGTATTTT
TRBJ1-4	15	NA	NA	TRBV18	CASSPETASNEKLFF	TGTGCCAGCTCACCAGAGACAGCCAGTAATGAAAAACTGTTTTTT
TRBJ1-1	14	TRBD1	NA	TRBV9	CASSAHTGDTEAFF	TGTGCCAGCAGCGCCCATACAGGGGACACTGAAGCTTTCTTT
TRBJ2-1	15	TRBD2	NA	TRBV5-1	CASSSGTSVIDEQFF	TGCGCCAGCAGCTCTGGGACTAGTGTTATCGATGAGCAGTTCTTC
TRBJ1-2	14	NA	once	TRBV6-5	CASSYSGVRTGYTF	TGTGCCAGCAGTTACTCCGGGGTTCGGACTGGCTACACCTTC
TRBJ1-2	14	NA	NA	TRBV7-2	CASSPGEGWGGHTF	TGTGCCAGCAGCCCAGGGGAGGGATGGGGAGGCCACACCTTC
TRBJ2-7	14	NA	NA	TRBV29-1	CSVEGSSRGYEQYF	TGCAGCGTTGAAGGATCTTCGAGGGGCTACGAGCAGTACTTC
TRBJ2-1	15	NA	NA	TRBV5-6	CASSFVTVINNEQFF	TGTGCCAGCAGCTTTGTGACAGTCATAAACAATGAGCAGTTCTTC
TRBJ2-7	14	TRBD1	NA	TRBV28	CASTPGTGFNEQYF	TGTGCCAGCACCCCAGGGACAGGATTCAACGAGCAGTACTTC
TRBJ1-1	13	TRBD1	few	TRBV4-2	CASSQDRDRKAFF	TGTGCCAGCAGCCAAGATCGGGACAGAAAAGCTTTCTTT
TRBJ1-3	12	NA	NA	TRBV28	CASSESERTIYF	TGTGCCAGCAGTGAATCTGAAAGAACCATATATTTT
TRBJ2-6	15	NA	NA	TRBV2	CASRVDGSGANVLTF	TGTGCCAGCAGGGTTGACGGTTCTGGGGCCAACGTCCTGACTTTC
TRBJ1-2	16	NA	once	TRBV5-4	CASSQGAGVRGGGYTF	TGTGCCAGCAGCCAAGGGGCGGGCGTCAGGGGTGGCGGCTACACCTTC
TRBJ2-3	18	NA	NA	TRBV5-1	CASSLDVFPQGRTDTQYF	TGCGCCAGCAGCTTGGACGTTTTTCCGCAGGGCCGCACAGATACGCAGTATTTT
TRBJ1-5	13	NA	once	TRBV5-1	CASSLDPDQPQHF	TGCGCCAGCAGCTTGGACCCAGATCAGCCCCAGCATTTT
TRBJ2-1	15	TRBD1	NA	TRBV5-1	CASSTDRGLRDEQFF	TGCGCCAGCAGCACGGACAGGGGGCTAAGAGATGAGCAGTTCTTC
TRBJ1-5	12	NA	NA	TRBV5-8	CASSLNDQPQHF	TGTGCCAGCAGCTTGAACGATCAGCCCCAGCATTTT
TRBJ2-3	16	TRBD1	NA	TRBV5-4	CASSQWDRGVADTQYF	TGTGCCAGCAGCCAGTGGGACAGGGGGGTCGCAGATACGCAGTATTTT
TRBJ2-7	14	NA	NA	TRBV6-1	CASSPGTSEDEQYF	TGTGCCAGCAGCCCCGGGACCTCCGAGGACGAGCAGTACTTC
TRBJ2-7	11	NA	NA	TRBV29-1	CSVARADEQYF	TGCAGCGTTGCCAGGGCAGACGAGCAGTACTTC
TRBJ1-2	15	TRBD1	NA	TRBV6-6	CASSYESGGVSSYTF	TGTGCCAGCAGTTACGAGTCAGGGGGCGTATCCAGCTACACCTTC
TRBJ1-3	12	NA	NA	TRBV5-1	CASSADRISIYF	TGCGCCAGCAGCGCAGACAGGATTTCCATATATTTT
TRBJ1-5	17	TRBD1	once	TRBV18	CASSPTGTGGGNQPQHF	TGTGCCAGCTCACCTACCGGGACAGGGGGTGGCAATCAGCCCCAGCATTTT
TRBJ2-1	19	TRBD2	once	TRBV4-2	CASSQDLPTSGRAKNEQFF	TGTGCCAGCAGCCAAGATCTCCCCACTAGCGGGAGGGCCAAGAATGAGCAGTTCTTC
TRBJ1-1	13	NA	NA	TRBV28	CASSLNLNTEAFF	TGTGCCAGCAGTTTGAACTTGAACACTGAAGCTTTCTTT